The rows below give T cell receptor beta chains drawn from one sample of a study of T cell responses to AZD1222 COVID-19 vaccine. The protocol was immunoSEQ multiplex PCR, while the TCRdb copy is restricted to in-frame clones and leaves out a portion. The sample gives 82,000 or so clones, approximately 91% of which show up once; roughly 5.2% is in the top ten. The sequences come from peripheral blood, collected on day 0 of AZD1222 vaccination. The source of these receptors is an adult in good health. Both conserved end residues are part of each CDR3. The D gene is left open where the match is weak. Expanded clones are given a class, and other clones once, few, many or no size at all.

clone size: NA
D gene: TRBD1
J gene: TRBJ1-2
V gene: TRBV9
CDR3 DNA: TGTGCCAGCAGCCCCGGGGACAGGGTCTATGGCTACACCTTC
CDR3 protein: CASSPGDRVYGYTF

clone size: NA
D gene: NA
J gene: TRBJ1-3
V gene: TRBV7-2
CDR3 DNA: TGTGCCAGCAGCACAAGCTCTGGAAACACCATATATTTT
CDR3 protein: CASSTSSGNTIYF

clone size: NA
D gene: NA
J gene: TRBJ1-6
V gene: TRBV28
CDR3 DNA: TGTGCCAGCAGTTTATGGGACAATAATTCACCCCTCCACTTT
CDR3 protein: CASSLWDNNSPLHF

clone size: NA
D gene: NA
J gene: TRBJ1-1
V gene: TRBV4-2
CDR3 DNA: TGTGCCAGCAGCCAAAGGGCAGTGGGGAACACTGAAGCTTTCTTT
CDR3 protein: CASSQRAVGNTEAFF

clone size: NA
D gene: NA
J gene: TRBJ1-2
V gene: TRBV6-2/TRBV6-3
CDR3 DNA: TGTGCCAGCAGTAGGGGACGGACGAACGCTAACTATGGCTACACCTTC
CDR3 protein: CASSRGRTNANYGYTF

clone size: NA
D gene: TRBD2
J gene: TRBJ2-7
V gene: TRBV2
CDR3 DNA: TGTGCCAGCAGCCTCGAGGAGGGGAGGGCCTACGAGCAGTACTTC
CDR3 protein: CASSLEEGRAYEQYF

clone size: NA
D gene: NA
J gene: TRBJ1-3
V gene: TRBV9
CDR3 DNA: TGTGCCAGCAGCGTGGCAGGCACCAGCTCTGGAAACACCATATATTTT
CDR3 protein: CASSVAGTSSGNTIYF

clone size: NA
D gene: TRBD2
J gene: TRBJ2-7
V gene: TRBV18
CDR3 DNA: TGTGCCAGCTCCGAGCGACTGAGTAGCGGGATGGGGGAGCAGTACTTC
CDR3 protein: CASSERLSSGMGEQYF

clone size: NA
D gene: TRBD1
J gene: TRBJ2-7
V gene: TRBV28
CDR3 DNA: TGTGCCAGCAGTCTCCCGGGACAGGCCGCCTACGAGCAGTACTTC
CDR3 protein: CASSLPGQAAYEQYF

clone size: NA
D gene: TRBD2
J gene: TRBJ2-3
V gene: TRBV27
CDR3 DNA: TGTGCCAGCAGTCAGGGACTAGCGGGGGGGACAGATACGCAGTATTTT
CDR3 protein: CASSQGLAGGTDTQYF

clone size: NA
D gene: NA
J gene: TRBJ2-7
V gene: TRBV29-1
CDR3 DNA: TGCAGCGTTGAAGATAAGCAGTCCTACGAGCAGTACTTC
CDR3 protein: CSVEDKQSYEQYF

clone size: NA
D gene: TRBD1
J gene: TRBJ1-2
V gene: TRBV27
CDR3 DNA: TGTGCCAGCAGCCTCAACAGGGGTTCCTATGGCTACACCTTC
CDR3 protein: CASSLNRGSYGYTF

clone size: NA
D gene: NA
J gene: TRBJ1-1
V gene: TRBV21-1
CDR3 DNA: TGTGCCAGCAGCAAAGGAATGACGGCTTTCTTT
CDR3 protein: CASSKGMTAFF

clone size: NA
D gene: NA
J gene: TRBJ2-2
V gene: TRBV28
CDR3 DNA: TGTGCCAGCAGTAAGGGAGACACCGGGGAGCTGTTTTTT
CDR3 protein: CASSKGDTGELFF

clone size: NA
D gene: NA
J gene: TRBJ2-5
V gene: TRBV28
CDR3 DNA: TGTGCCAGCAGTTTTGGCGGGGCCAGCTCCGGGACCCAGTACTTC
CDR3 protein: CASSFGGASSGTQYF

clone size: NA
D gene: NA
J gene: TRBJ2-5
V gene: TRBV2
CDR3 DNA: TGTGCCAGCAGTGGCCCGCACGGAATTGAAGAGACCCAGTACTTC
CDR3 protein: CASSGPHGIEETQYF

clone size: NA
D gene: NA
J gene: TRBJ1-2
V gene: TRBV19
CDR3 DNA: TGTGCCAGTACCCGGGGGGCATTAGGCTACACCTTC
CDR3 protein: CASTRGALGYTF

clone size: NA
D gene: NA
J gene: TRBJ1-1
V gene: TRBV2
CDR3 DNA: TGTGCCAGCGATCGGGGAACTGAAGCTTTCTTT
CDR3 protein: CASDRGTEAFF

clone size: NA
D gene: NA
J gene: TRBJ1-5
V gene: TRBV29-1
CDR3 DNA: TGCAGCGTTGAAAACGATCAGCCCCAGCATTTT
CDR3 protein: CSVENDQPQHF

clone size: NA
D gene: TRBD1
J gene: TRBJ2-3
V gene: TRBV10-3
CDR3 DNA: TGTGCCATCAGCCACAGGGGAGAGAGCACAGATACGCAGTATTTT
CDR3 protein: CAISHRGESTDTQYF

clone size: NA
D gene: NA
J gene: TRBJ1-1
V gene: TRBV11-2
CDR3 DNA: TGTGCCAGCAGCTTTGGGGGGCAGAGTTTGAACACTGAAGCTTTCTTT
CDR3 protein: CASSFGGQSLNTEAFF

clone size: once
D gene: NA
J gene: TRBJ1-3
V gene: TRBV9
CDR3 DNA: TGTGCCAGCAGCGTAGCGGGAGGGGTGGGAAACACCATATATTTT
CDR3 protein: CASSVAGGVGNTIYF

clone size: NA
D gene: NA
J gene: TRBJ1-5
V gene: TRBV3-1/TRBV3-2
CDR3 DNA: TGTGCCAGCAGCCCGGAGAACAATCAGCCCCAGCATTTT
CDR3 protein: CASSPENNQPQHF

clone size: NA
D gene: NA
J gene: TRBJ2-7
V gene: TRBV30
CDR3 DNA: TGTGCCTGGAGTGTACTTCGTCGAGGGTCCGAGCAGTACTTC
CDR3 protein: CAWSVLRRGSEQYF

clone size: NA
D gene: NA
J gene: TRBJ2-1
V gene: TRBV24-1
CDR3 DNA: TGTGCCACCAGTGTAGGTGTTGAGCAGTTCTTC
CDR3 protein: CATSVGVEQFF

clone size: NA
D gene: NA
J gene: TRBJ1-1
V gene: TRBV11-2
CDR3 DNA: TGTGCCAGCGTCATACGGGGGGGAGGTACTGAAGCTTTCTTT
CDR3 protein: CASVIRGGGTEAFF

clone size: NA
D gene: NA
J gene: TRBJ2-5
V gene: TRBV7-9
CDR3 DNA: TGTGCCAGCAGCACAGACGGCTACCAAGAGACCCAGTACTTC
CDR3 protein: CASSTDGYQETQYF

clone size: NA
D gene: NA
J gene: TRBJ1-2
V gene: TRBV5-6
CDR3 DNA: TGTGCCAGCAGCTTGTCCCAGAACTATGGCTACACCTTC
CDR3 protein: CASSLSQNYGYTF

clone size: NA
D gene: TRBD1
J gene: TRBJ1-2
V gene: TRBV29-1
CDR3 DNA: TGCAGCGTTATAGCTACAGGGGAGTCCTATGGCTACACCTTC
CDR3 protein: CSVIATGESYGYTF

clone size: NA
D gene: NA
J gene: TRBJ2-1
V gene: TRBV9
CDR3 DNA: TGTGCCAGCAGCGTAGGAGCGGAACTATACAATGAGCAGTTCTTC
CDR3 protein: CASSVGAELYNEQFF

clone size: NA
D gene: NA
J gene: TRBJ2-1
V gene: TRBV19
CDR3 DNA: TGTGCCAGTTGTATTGATCTATCGACAGGAGGGGGGGGTGAGCAGTTCTTC
CDR3 protein: CASCIDLSTGGGGEQFF

clone size: NA
D gene: NA
J gene: TRBJ2-5
V gene: TRBV7-7
CDR3 DNA: TGTGCTAGCAGCAATGACTGGCGGATAGATAAAGAGACCCAGTACTTC
CDR3 protein: CASSNDWRIDKETQYF

clone size: NA
D gene: TRBD1
J gene: TRBJ2-7
V gene: TRBV6-5
CDR3 DNA: TGTGCCAGCAAAGGGACAGGAACCTACGAGCAGTACTTC
CDR3 protein: CASKGTGTYEQYF

clone size: NA
D gene: NA
J gene: TRBJ1-1
V gene: TRBV19
CDR3 DNA: TGTGCCAGTAGTATAACACCGAACACTGAAGCTTTCTTT
CDR3 protein: CASSITPNTEAFF

clone size: NA
D gene: TRBD1
J gene: TRBJ1-1
V gene: TRBV27
CDR3 DNA: TGTGCCAGCAGTTCCCGGGACAGGTCTGAAGCTTTCTTT
CDR3 protein: CASSSRDRSEAFF

clone size: NA
D gene: TRBD1
J gene: TRBJ2-1
V gene: TRBV11-2
CDR3 DNA: TGTGCCAGCAGCTTTGGGGGACAGGGCCCCGAGAGCTCCTACAATGAGCAGTTCTTC
CDR3 protein: CASSFGGQGPESSYNEQFF

clone size: NA
D gene: TRBD1
J gene: TRBJ2-6
V gene: TRBV2
CDR3 DNA: TGTGCCAGCAGCCGGGACAGGGCGACTGGGGCCAACGTCCTGACTTTC
CDR3 protein: CASSRDRATGANVLTF

clone size: NA
D gene: NA
J gene: TRBJ2-5
V gene: TRBV7-9
CDR3 DNA: TGTGCCAGCAGCGGCAAAGAGACCCAGTACTTC
CDR3 protein: CASSGKETQYF

clone size: NA
D gene: NA
J gene: TRBJ1-1
V gene: TRBV18
CDR3 DNA: TGTGCCAGCTCACAGGGGTTTAACACTGAAGCTTTCTTT
CDR3 protein: CASSQGFNTEAFF

clone size: NA
D gene: NA
J gene: TRBJ1-6
V gene: TRBV19
CDR3 DNA: TGTGCCAGTAGGGACCTTAATTCACCCCTCCACTTT
CDR3 protein: CASRDLNSPLHF

clone size: NA
D gene: NA
J gene: TRBJ2-7
V gene: TRBV11-2
CDR3 DNA: TGTGCCAGCAGCTTAGATTCCAGGAGCTCCTACGAGCAGTACTTC
CDR3 protein: CASSLDSRSSYEQYF

clone size: NA
D gene: NA
J gene: TRBJ2-7
V gene: TRBV28
CDR3 DNA: TGTGCCAGCAGTTCACCGCCCGATAGCCGCTACGAGCAGTACTTC
CDR3 protein: CASSSPPDSRYEQYF

clone size: NA
D gene: NA
J gene: TRBJ1-5
V gene: TRBV2
CDR3 DNA: TGTGCCAGCAGTGATACAGGGAGGGTCCAGCCCCAGCATTTT
CDR3 protein: CASSDTGRVQPQHF

clone size: NA
D gene: TRBD2
J gene: TRBJ2-7
V gene: TRBV2
CDR3 DNA: TGTGCCAGCAGGAACCCCGGGGAGGGGCACGAGCAGTACTTC
CDR3 protein: CASRNPGEGHEQYF

clone size: NA
D gene: NA
J gene: TRBJ1-6
V gene: TRBV21-1
CDR3 DNA: TGTGCCAGCAGCACTTGGACAGGGGCGAATAAAAATTCACCCCTCCACTTT
CDR3 protein: CASSTWTGANKNSPLHF

clone size: NA
D gene: NA
J gene: TRBJ2-2
V gene: TRBV19
CDR3 DNA: TGTGCCAGTAGTATTTTCGCCGGGGAGCTGTTTTTT
CDR3 protein: CASSIFAGELFF

clone size: NA
D gene: NA
J gene: TRBJ1-5
V gene: TRBV6-2/TRBV6-3
CDR3 DNA: TGTGCCAGCAGCGACAGAGGGTCCAATCAGCCCCAGCATTTT
CDR3 protein: CASSDRGSNQPQHF

clone size: NA
D gene: NA
J gene: TRBJ2-1
V gene: TRBV28
CDR3 DNA: TGTGCCAGCAGTTTATGGGGCAGGTCAAAATACAATGAGCAGTTCTTC
CDR3 protein: CASSLWGRSKYNEQFF

clone size: NA
D gene: TRBD1
J gene: TRBJ1-1
V gene: TRBV2
CDR3 DNA: TGTGCCAGCAGTGGCCGGGACAGACGGTATTTAAACACTGAAGCTTTCTTT
CDR3 protein: CASSGRDRRYLNTEAFF